The 30 T cell receptor beta chains below all came from one sample that was sequenced in a study of T cell responses to AZD1222 COVID-19 vaccine. The protocol was immunoSEQ multiplex PCR, while the TCRdb copy is restricted to in-frame clones and leaves out a portion. The sample has tens of thousands of clones; around 83% are singletons. Sequences were derived from peripheral blood, sampled on day 0 of AZD1222 vaccination. All receptors come from an adult in good health.

This clone was counted many times. The rearrangement joins TRBV4-3 to TRBJ2-3, with 11 bases fitting TRBD1. The CDR3 spans 16 residues. Germline lookup yields CDR1 LGHNA and CDR2 YSLEER. The J segment lost 5 bases and the V segment lost 0 bases, leaving 4 bases of the junction unmatched. The CDR3 sequence is CASSQDWGQGGDTQYF. CDR3 bases: TGCGCCAGCAGCCAAGATTGGGGACAGGGGGGAGATACGCAGTATTTT.

The chain joins TRBV18 to TRBJ1-6, with TRBD1 identical over 8 bases. Germline trimming cut 4 bases from V and 7 bases from J; bases unmatched to any gene: 12. This CDR3 region has 17 residues. Looked up from germline, CDR1 is KGHSH and CDR2 is LQKENI. CDR3 DNA sequence: TGTGCCAGCTCACTCGGACCCGGACAGGGCGTGAATTCACCCCTCCACTTT. It specifies CASSLGPGQGVNSPLHF.

A few counts support this clone. The rearrangement uses TRBV24-1 and TRBJ1-5; 7 positions match TRBD1. The germline V gene has CDR1 KGHDR and CDR2 SFDVKD. The CDR3 has 16 amino acids. V lost 3 bases and J lost 7; bases outside the gene matches: 11. The CDR3 coding sequence is TGTGCCACCAGTGATGGGTCGTGGGGACAGTCACAGCCCCAGCATTTT. Translated: CATSDGSWGQSQPQHF.

This chain joins TRBV10-3 and TRBJ2-7; 10 nucleotides line up with TRBD1. Looked up from germline, CDR1 is ENHRY and CDR2 is SYGVKD. The CDR3 is 16 amino acids. The ends lost 3 bases at V and 0 bases at J; junction bases unmatched: 5. The CDR3 here is CAISDQGQGNSYEQYF. The CDR3, as DNA: TGTGCCATCAGTGACCAGGGACAGGGGAACTCCTACGAGCAGTACTTC.

This chain joins TRBV29-1 and TRBJ1-2, with 7 nucleotides matching TRBD1. This CDR3 is built from 14 residues. Germline V gene lookup returns CDR1 SQVTM and CDR2 ANQGSEA. V lost 5 bases to trimming and J lost 3 bases; unmatched junction nucleotides: 9. DNA of the CDR3: TGCAGCGTTAGGACTACAGGGGCGTACTATGGCTACACCTTC. Translation: CSVRTTGAYYGYTF.

The gene calls are TRBV19 and TRBJ1-4; D uncertain. The CDR3 loop spans 15 amino acids. The germline CDR1 and CDR2 sequences are LNHDA and SQIVND (reference sequence). V was pared by 3 bases and J by 0 bases, with 8 bases between. The DNA of the CDR3 is TGTGCCAGTAGTATGTGGGGTGCAACTAATGAAAAACTGTTTTTT. Amino acid sequence: CASSMWGATNEKLFF. Combining the CDR3 with reference TRBV19 and TRBJ1-4 gives the whole variable domain DGGITQSPKYLFRKEGQNVTLSCEQNLNHDAMYWYRQDPGQGLRLIYYSQIVNDFQKGDIAEGYSVSREKKESFPLTVTSAQKNPTAFYLCASSMWGATNEKLFFGSGTQLSVL.

The chain employs TRBV18 and TRBJ2-7, with D hard to call. Trimming left V 1 base short and J 0 bases short, with 1 base between. CDR3 length: 12 amino acids. Looked up from germline, CDR1 is KGHSH and CDR2 is LQKENI. CDR3: CASSPLSYEQYF. CDR3 bases: TGTGCCAGCTCACCACTCTCCTACGAGCAGTACTTC.

The chain carries TRBV29-1 and TRBJ1-5; D may be TRBD1 (5 bases). Germline-derived CDR1 and CDR2 are SQVTM and ANQGSEA. The CDR3 sequence is 13 residues long. V shed 4 bases and J shed 5 bases, with 12 bases lying between them. CDR3: CSVALGVDQPQHF. The CDR3 DNA reads as TGCAGCGTTGCCCTGGGGGTAGATCAGCCCCAGCATTTT. Full variable domain (remainder filled in from reference TRBV29-1 and TRBJ1-5): SAVISQKPSRDICQRGTSLTIQCQVDSQVTMMFWYRQQPGQSLTLIATANQGSEATYESGFVIDKFPISRPNLTFSTLTVSNMSPEDSSIYLCSVALGVDQPQHFGDGTRLSIL.

Points on this clone: The junction and the germline gene differ at one end; a read error may be behind it. The chain employs TRBV3-1 (or the pseudogene TRBV3-2) and TRBJ1-2; D remains ambiguous. The germline gives CDR1 LGHDT, CDR2 YNNKEL (reference sequence). The length of the CDR3 is 11 residues. The CDR3 DNA sequence: TGTGCCAGCAGCCAAGAGGGGTCCGCGTCCTTC. It codes for CASSQEGSASF.

V is TRBV6-5 and J is TRBJ1-5, with D tentatively TRBD1 (6 bases). V was trimmed by 6 bases and J by 2 bases, leaving 11 bases between them. Per the germline V gene, CDR1 is MNHEY and CDR2 is SVGAGI. This CDR3 contains 14 residues. The CDR3 DNA sequence: TGTGCCAGCAGCTCGGACAGCCGCAATCAGCCCCAGCATTTT. Translated, it gives CASSSDSRNQPQHF.

CDR3 coding DNA: TGTGCTACGGGTTCAGGGTGGAGTCAGCCCCAGCATTTT. It encodes CATGSGWSQPQHF. The rearrangement joins TRBV27 to TRBJ1-5; TRBD1 is a possible D gene (5 bases). Germline values: CDR1 MNHEY, CDR2 SMNVEV (reference sequence). The length of the CDR3 is 13 residues.

This clone showed up just once. The chain couples TRBV2 to TRBJ1-1; TRBD1 might be the D (6 bases). Germline values: CDR1 SNHLY, CDR2 FYNNEI. V gave up 7 bases and J gave up 1 base, with 16 bases separating them. The CDR3 covers 15 residues. CDR3 DNA sequence: TGTGCCAGCATCGTCAATCCGGGACAGAACACTGAAGCTTTCTTT. As protein: CASIVNPGQNTEAFF. The full variable domain, rest sourced from reference TRBV2 and TRBJ1-1, is EPEVTQTPSHQVTQMGQEVILRCVPISNHLYFYWYRQILGQKVEFLVSFYNNEISEKSEIFDDQFSVERPDGSNFTLKIRSTKLEDSAMYFCASIVNPGQNTEAFFGQGTRLTVV.

The V and J genes are TRBV4-3 and TRBJ1-4; no clear D. The V gene lost 1 base and the J gene lost 5 bases, with 8 bases spanning the gap. Germline values: CDR1 LGHNA, CDR2 YSLEER. The CDR3 spans 14 residues. The CDR3, as DNA: TGCGCCAGCAGCCAAGGACCGGCGAATGAAAAACTGTTTTTT. Translating it yields CASSQGPANEKLFF.

The chain links TRBV10-3 to TRBJ1-2; the match to TRBD1 covers 7 bases. The CDR3 extends over 14 amino acids. Trimming took 7 bases from V and 5 from J; bases not matched to a gene: 10. The germline V gene encodes CDR1 ENHRY and CDR2 SYGVKD. CDR3 protein: CAIKGTALEYGYTF. The DNA for the CDR3 is TGTGCCATCAAAGGGACAGCCCTAGAGTATGGCTACACCTTC.

J is TRBJ2-3 and V is TRBV7-2; 7 bases line up with TRBD2. Germline CDR1 is SGHTA and CDR2 is FQGNSA. The CDR3 loop spans 14 amino acids. The trim removed 11 bases at V and 4 bases at J, leaving 12 bases unmatched. CDR3 loop: CADSGTGGADTQYF. The CDR3 nucleotides are TGTGCCGACTCCGGGACGGGGGGTGCAGATACGCAGTATTTT.

CDR3 sequence reads: CASSISGTGNQPQHF. DNA for the CDR3: TGTGCCAGCAGCATCTCCGGGACAGGCAATCAGCCCCAGCATTTT. The chain employs TRBV5-6 and TRBJ1-5; 7 positions agree with TRBD1. This CDR3 comprises 15 residues. Germline CDR1 reads SGHDT; CDR2 reads YYEEEE. V lost 4 bases, J lost 2 bases, and 6 bases stayed unmatched.

The chain couples TRBV7-3 to TRBJ1-4; D is undetermined. CDR3 length equals 14 residues. Trimming stripped 5 bases from V and 8 bases from J, with 15 bases between. Germline V gene sequence: CDR1 SGHTA, CDR2 FQGTGA. This CDR3 is CASSPGSTGEKLFF. DNA of the CDR3: TGTGCCAGCAGCCCTGGAAGTACCGGCGAAAAACTGTTTTTT. The whole variable domain, filled in from reference TRBV7-3 and TRBJ1-4, reads GAGVSQTPSNKVTEKGKYVELRCDPISGHTALYWYRQSLGQGPEFLIYFQGTGAADDSGLPNDRFFAVRPEGSVSTLKIQRTERGDSAVYLCASSPGSTGEKLFFGSGTQLSVL.

This chain links TRBV5-1 with TRBJ2-7, with 9 bases identical to TRBD2. CDR3 size: 14 residues. Germline V gene lookup returns CDR1 SGHRS and CDR2 YFSETQ. V was clipped by 6 bases and J by 3 bases; unmatched bases: 7. The CDR3 DNA sequence: TGCGCCAGCAACGACGGGACTAGCAGCTACGAGCAGTACTTC. Its translation is CASNDGTSSYEQYF.

This clone was seen once. The gene calls are TRBV5-1 and TRBJ1-1; D gene ambiguous. V was clipped by 5 bases and J by 8 bases, with 19 bases between them. The CDR3 is made up of 14 amino acids. Germline CDR1 and CDR2: SGHRS and YFSETQ. In DNA, the CDR3 is TGCGCCAGCAGTCTACTCGACCAGTCGGCCGAAGCTTTCTTT. As protein: CASSLLDQSAEAFF.

The V call is TRBV6-4, the J call TRBJ1-1, with 9 nucleotides matching TRBD1. Germline CDR1 MRHNA, CDR2 SNTAGT. The CDR3 consists of 14 residues. Trimming cost V 6 bases and J 0 bases; bases outside gene matches: 2. CDR3 protein: CASRGTGLNTEAFF. The CDR3 DNA sequence: TGTGCCAGCAGGGGGACAGGGCTGAACACTGAAGCTTTCTTT.

This chain uses TRBV20-1 with TRBJ2-7, with D uncertain. The CDR3 extends over 11 amino acids. Germline V gene data show CDR1 as DFQATT and CDR2 as SNEGSKA (reference sequence). Deletions cut 2 bases from V and 6 bases from J, with 8 bases between. CDR3 in DNA: TGCAGTGCTAGAAGTGGGTCCGAGCAGTACTTC. Amino acids: CSARSGSEQYF.

The chain recombines TRBV13 with TRBJ2-5, with D tentatively TRBD1 (7 bases). The CDR3 runs 14 residues. CDR1 and CDR2 (germline): PRHDT, FYEKMQ (reference sequence). The V end lost 4 bases, the J end lost 4 bases, and 13 bases lay between the germline ends. CDR3 sequence reads: CASSSNRGGETQYF. In nucleotides, the CDR3 is TGTGCCAGCAGCTCCAACAGGGGAGGAGAGACCCAGTACTTC. The full variable domain, rest sourced from reference TRBV13 and TRBJ2-5, is AAGVIQSPRHLIKEKRETATLKCYPIPRHDTVYWYQQGPGQDPQFLISFYEKMQSDKGSIPDRFSAQQFSDYHSELNMSSLELGDSALYFCASSSNRGGETQYFGPGTRLLVL.

In the case of this clone: Other nucleotide sequences in the sample specify the same CDR3. The rearrangement uses TRBV5-1 and TRBJ1-5, with D possibly matching TRBD1 (5 bases). V was clipped by 5 bases and J by 6 bases, with 12 bases between them. The CDR3 covers 13 residues. Germline lookup yields CDR1 SGHRS and CDR2 YFSETQ. As DNA, the CDR3 is TGCGCCAGCAGGGGGGAAGGTGGTCAGCCCCAGCATTTT. This translates into CASRGEGGQPQHF.

The V gene is TRBV6-6, the J gene TRBJ1-5; 7 bases fit TRBD1. The J segment lost 4 bases and the V segment lost 7 bases, leaving 13 bases of the junction unmatched. The CDR3 spans 16 residues. Per germline, CDR1 MNHNY and CDR2 SVGAGI (reference sequence). This chain's CDR3 is CASISTGTALNQPQHF. Here the CDR3 DNA reads TGTGCCAGCATTTCGACCGGGACAGCACTTAATCAGCCCCAGCATTTT.

The chain links TRBV6-1 to TRBJ1-3, with a possible D match to TRBD1 (6 bases). The V end was cut by 3 bases, the J end by 3 bases, with 12 bases between. The CDR3 is made up of 15 amino acids. The germline V gene encodes CDR1 MNHNS and CDR2 SASEGT. The CDR3 reads CASSEPGHFGNTIYF. DNA of the CDR3: TGTGCCAGCAGTGAGCCGGGACACTTTGGAAACACCATATATTTT.

The chain employs TRBV18 and TRBJ1-1; D gene unclear. V lost 2 bases, J lost 3 bases, and 13 bases lay in between. CDR1 is KGHSH, CDR2 LQKENI, per germline. The CDR3 has 15 residues. The CDR3 nucleotides read TGTGCCAGCTCACCATTTTTAGGCCGAGACACTGAAGCTTTCTTT. It is translated as CASSPFLGRDTEAFF.

The CDR3 here is CASKDRRSYNEQFF. The CDR3 DNA sequence: TGTGCCAGTAAAGACCGAAGATCCTACAATGAGCAGTTCTTC. The chain is built from TRBV19 and TRBJ2-1, with unresolved D. V lost 7 bases and J 1 base, leaving 11 bases between the germline ends. This CDR3 has 14 amino acids. Germline V gene sequence: CDR1 LNHDA, CDR2 SQIVND (reference sequence).

V is TRBV4-1 and J is TRBJ2-7; 10 bases fit TRBD1. There are 14 residues in the CDR3. Germline CDR1 is MGHRA and CDR2 is YSYEKL. The V gene end was trimmed by 5 bases and the J gene end by 3 bases; junction bases not matched to a gene: 4. The DNA of the CDR3 is TGCGCCAGCAGCGCGGGACAGGGGAGCTACGAGCAGTACTTC. Protein product: CASSAGQGSYEQYF.

This chain uses TRBV9 with TRBJ2-3; TRBD1 agrees at 7 bases. The CDR3 is made up of 15 amino acids. Germline CDR1 SGDLS, CDR2 YYNGEE. The junction had 3 bases not matched to a gene; V was cut back by 1 base and J by 1 base. The CDR3, as DNA: TGTGCCAGCAGCGTACTTCAGGGGGGCACAGATACGCAGTATTTT. It specifies CASSVLQGGTDTQYF. Variable domain in full (rest from reference TRBV9 and TRBJ2-3): DSGVTQTPKHLITATGQRVTLRCSPRSGDLSVYWYQQSLDQGLQFLIQYYNGEERAKGNILERFSAQQFPDLHSELNLSSLELGDSALYFCASSVLQGGTDTQYFGPGTRLTVL.

This chain uses TRBV10-1 with TRBJ2-3; TRBD1 matches at 8 bases. This CDR3 spans 14 amino acids. The germline V gene has CDR1 WNHNN and CDR2 SYGVQD (reference sequence). The trim removed 6 bases at V and 0 bases at J, leaving 2 bases unmatched. The CDR3 loop reads CASRGTGSTDTQYF. Written as DNA, the CDR3 is TGCGCCAGCAGGGGGACAGGCAGCACAGATACGCAGTATTTT.